This TCR beta chain was identified in a study of blood T cell repertoires in COVID-19. In the study overall: Samples representing acute and convalescent COVID-19 were sourced from the United States, Italy and Spain. T cells, B-cell-depleted T cells, or PBMCs supplied cDNA or gDNA.

Germline V gene data show CDR1 as DFQATT and CDR2 as SNEGSKA (reference sequence). This CDR3 region has 11 residues. Trimming stripped 5 bases from V and 6 bases from J, with 8 bases between. Original processing methods: How many nucleated cells were present was estimated from reference gene primer amplification. Profiling relied on immunoSEQ multiplex PCR, and the TCRdb table lists in-frame clones only, not all of them. The V and J calls and the clone size are those of that table, but D and trimming were determined from the DNA. Altogether approximately 500,000 clones are present, around nine tenths being singletons, with the ten largest covering less than 9.5%.

This TCR was recovered from a woman aged 45-65 years with COVID-19, enrolled during active disease. This chain joins TRBV20-1 and TRBJ1-3; D is perhaps TRBD1 (6 bases). The sample consisted of peripheral blood. The CDR3 here is CSASGENTIYF. CDR3 nucleotide sequence: TGCAGTGCTTCAGGGGAAAACACCATATATTTT.